This TCR beta chain was recorded in a study of blood T cell repertoires in COVID-19. In the study overall: Nucleic acid was either cDNA or gDNA, and it came from T cells, B-cell-depleted T cells, or PBMCs.

The CDR3 contains 17 residues. Authors' methods: Quantification of nucleated cells was approximated via reference gene primer amplification. The data were produced by immunoSEQ multiplex PCR, yet TCRdb's version contains in-frame clones alone and is incomplete. V and J calls plus clone size are reproduced from that table; the DNA served to infer D and trimming. This table holds roughly 200,000 clones, approximately 86% found once. This receptor was taken from a woman aged 40 to 50 with acute COVID-19. The genes are TRBV7-5 and TRBJ2-5; TRBD1, as called in the table, went unchecked against the DNA. TRBV7-5 is shown as a pseudogene. Sequencing was performed on PBMCs or T cells enriched from blood (not recorded which). This CDR3 is CVRSLEVVGRGRETQYF. CDR3 DNA sequence: TGTGTCAGAAGCTTAGAGGTAGTAGGCAGGGGAAGAGAGACCCAGTACTTC.